Below, 10 T cell receptor beta chains from the same sample are listed, as sequenced in a study of blood T cells in healthy people across ages. Through a sample-barcoded 5' primer and a J-beta primer mix, a second PCR was run for about 7 to 12 cycles. Via MiXCR, TCRdb re-called the 5' RACE reads, giving one row per CDR3 protein. The sample has more than 1,400,000 distinct CDR3 sequences; approximately 42% are singletons. The sequencing sample was made of blood. Receptors originate from a woman under 30 in good health.

This rearrangement joins TRBV6-6 to TRBJ2-3; 8 bases fit TRBD2. The V gene's germline CDR1 is MNHNY and CDR2 SVGAGI (reference sequence). This CDR3 is 14 amino acids long. J gave up 5 bases and V 8 bases, and 9 bases lay outside the gene matches. The CDR3 DNA follows: TGTGCCAGCTCCCCGGGACTAGGAATAGATACGCAGTATTTT. It translates to CASSPGLGIDTQYF.

The J gene is TRBJ1-2, the V gene TRBV6-5; D is ambiguous. V was cut by 4 bases and J by 2 bases, with 11 bases left in between. This CDR3 spans 14 amino acids. Germline V lookup: CDR1 MNHEY, CDR2 SVGAGI. The chain's CDR3 is CASSSNVRNYGYTF. The CDR3 DNA follows: TGTGCCAGCAGTTCCAACGTCCGGAACTATGGCTACACCTTC.

The rearrangement joins TRBV9 to TRBJ2-5; D is perhaps TRBD2 (5 bases). CDR3 size: 16 residues. Trimming shortened V by 3 bases and J by 1 base, and 16 bases separated the two germline ends. CDR1 and CDR2 (germline): SGDLS, YYNGEE. In DNA, the CDR3 is TGTGCCAGCAGCGCCGCGGAAGGGCGGGCCCAAGAGACCCAGTACTTC. Translating gives CASSAAEGRAQETQYF.

This chain links TRBV10-3 with TRBJ1-2, with no clear D. V lost 0 bases and J 8 bases, leaving 16 bases between the germline ends. Germline CDR1 ENHRY, CDR2 SYGVKD. This CDR3 is built from 15 residues. Here the CDR3 DNA reads TGTGCCATCAGTGAGTCGGCAGGTGGCAACCGAGGCTACACCTTC. It yields the protein CAISESAGGNRGYTF.

This clonotype was observed many times. The chain is built from TRBV4-2 and TRBJ2-3; 11 bases align to TRBD2. The V gene's germline CDR1 is LGHNA and CDR2 YNFKEQ. This CDR3 is 16 amino acids long. J gave up 2 bases and V 4 bases, and 5 bases lay outside the gene matches. The CDR3: CASSPQLAGDTDTQYF. Written as DNA, the CDR3 is TGTGCCAGCAGCCCACAACTAGCGGGGGACACAGATACGCAGTATTTT.

This clonotype was detected only a few times. The chain carries TRBV16 and TRBJ2-7; D is possibly TRBD2 (6 bases). V dropped 4 bases and J dropped 4 bases, with 11 bases sitting between them. CDR1 and CDR2 from the germline V gene are KGHSY and FQNENV. The CDR3 is made up of 13 amino acids. The CDR3 loop is CASSPADYYEQYF. CDR3 nucleotides: TGTGCCAGCAGCCCCGCGGACTATTACGAGCAGTACTTC.

The sample holds a few counts of this clonotype. This CDR3 is CASSQEGGTGELFF. DNA of the CDR3: TGTGCCAGCAGCCAAGAAGGAGGCACCGGGGAGCTGTTTTTT. The chain uses TRBV3-1 and TRBJ2-2; maybe TRBD2 (5 bases). V shed 0 bases and J shed 4 bases, with 6 bases lying between them. This CDR3 region has 14 residues. CDR1 and CDR2 (germline): LGHDT, YNNKEL (reference sequence).

V gene TRBV9 combines with J gene TRBJ1-6, with 7 bases aligning to TRBD1. Germline V CDR1 and CDR2: SGDLS, YYNGEE. CDR3 length: 15 amino acids. V lost 3 bases, J lost 10 bases, and 10 bases stayed unmatched. The CDR3 reads CASSALSQGDSPLHF. CDR3 DNA: TGTGCCAGCAGCGCCTTATCCCAGGGGGACTCACCCCTCCACTTT.

The chain recombines TRBV4-1 with TRBJ2-1; TRBD1 agrees at 8 bases. The V and J ends lost 5 bases and 5 bases, in that order; junction bases with no gene match: 5. The CDR3 is 14 amino acids. Germline-derived CDR1 and CDR2 are MGHRA and YSYEKL. CDR3 sequence: CASSFRTGNNEQFF. The CDR3 coding sequence is TGCGCCAGCAGCTTCCGGACAGGGAACAATGAGCAGTTCTTC.

This clonotype was seen a few times. This sequence joins TRBV10-3 and TRBJ2-3; a weak D match, TRBD2 (6 bases). V was pared by 4 bases and J by 5 bases, with 13 bases between. The V gene's germline CDR1 is ENHRY and CDR2 SYGVKD. The CDR3 has 14 amino acids. CDR3 DNA sequence: TGTGCCATCAGTGTAGCGGCAGTGGAAGATACGCAGTATTTT. Translating gives CAISVAAVEDTQYF.